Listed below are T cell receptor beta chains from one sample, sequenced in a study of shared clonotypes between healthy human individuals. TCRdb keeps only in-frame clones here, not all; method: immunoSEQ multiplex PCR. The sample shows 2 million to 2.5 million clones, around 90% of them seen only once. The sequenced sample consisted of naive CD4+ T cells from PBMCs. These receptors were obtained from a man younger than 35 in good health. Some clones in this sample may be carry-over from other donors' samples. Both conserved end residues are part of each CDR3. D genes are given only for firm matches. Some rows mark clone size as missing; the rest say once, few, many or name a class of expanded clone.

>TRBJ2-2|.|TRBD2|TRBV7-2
CASSLWSGSYTGELFF
TGTGCCAGCAGCTTATGGAGCGGGAGTTACACCGGGGAGCTGTTTTTT
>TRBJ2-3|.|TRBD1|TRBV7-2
CTSSYRGSLAPTDTQYF
TGTACCAGCAGCTACAGGGGGAGTCTAGCCCCCACAGATACGCAGTATTTT
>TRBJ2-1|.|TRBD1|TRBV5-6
CASSLVDRNNEQFF
TGTGCCAGCAGCTTGGTGGACAGGAACAATGAGCAGTTCTTC
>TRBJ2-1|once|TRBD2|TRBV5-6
CASSLRILADYNEQFF
TGTGCCAGCAGCCTCCGGATCCTAGCGGACTACAATGAGCAGTTCTTC
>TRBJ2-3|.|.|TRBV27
CASSYEADPITDTQYF
TGTGCCAGCAGCTACGAGGCAGACCCCATCACAGATACGCAGTATTTT
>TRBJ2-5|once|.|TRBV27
CASRRQSQETQYF
TGTGCCAGCAGACGACAGTCCCAAGAGACCCAGTACTTC
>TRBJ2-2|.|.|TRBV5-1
CASSYDPTGELFF
TGCGCCAGCAGCTATGACCCCACCGGGGAGCTGTTTTTT
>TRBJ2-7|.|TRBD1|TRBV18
CASSPGTGGYEQYF
TGTGCCAGCTCCCCCGGGACAGGGGGCTACGAGCAGTACTTC
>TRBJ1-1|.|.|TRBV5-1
CASSLNSLNTEAFF
TGCGCCAGCAGCTTGAACAGCTTGAACACTGAAGCTTTCTTT
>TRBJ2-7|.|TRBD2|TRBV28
CASSIAGGPYEQYF
TGTGCCAGCAGCATAGCGGGAGGGCCCTACGAGCAGTACTTC
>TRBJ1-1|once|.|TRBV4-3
CASSQDRRVMNTEAFF
TGCGCCAGCAGCCAAGATCGCAGGGTCATGAACACTGAAGCTTTCTTT
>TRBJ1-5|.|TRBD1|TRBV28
CASIRRHRDRVGQPQHF
TGTGCCAGCATTCGCCGGCACCGGGACAGGGTGGGTCAGCCCCAGCATTTT
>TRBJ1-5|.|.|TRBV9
CASSVDPGNQPQHF
TGTGCCAGCAGCGTAGATCCGGGGAATCAGCCCCAGCATTTT
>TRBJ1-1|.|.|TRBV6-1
CASSRREGTEAFF
TGTGCCAGCAGCCGAAGGGAGGGCACTGAAGCTTTCTTT
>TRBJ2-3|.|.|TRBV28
CASSRPQGRGTSSTDTQYF
TGTGCCAGCAGTCGCCCTCAGGGAAGGGGAACATCTAGCACAGATACGCAGTATTTT
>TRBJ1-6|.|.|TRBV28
CASSLIGSPLHF
TGTGCCAGCAGTTTAATCGGTTCACCCCTCCACTTT
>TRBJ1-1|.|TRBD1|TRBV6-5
CASSYAGGDTEAFF
TGTGCCAGCAGTTACGCAGGGGGTGACACTGAAGCTTTCTTT
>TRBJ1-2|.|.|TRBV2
CASSRGPYGYTF
TGTGCCAGCAGCCGAGGGCCCTATGGCTACACCTTC
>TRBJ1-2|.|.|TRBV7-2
CASSFDSLNYGYTF
TGTGCCAGCAGCTTCGACAGCCTTAACTATGGCTACACCTTC
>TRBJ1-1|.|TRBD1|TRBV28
CASSPFDRVKDEAFF
TGTGCCAGCAGTCCCTTTGACAGGGTCAAGGATGAAGCTTTCTTT
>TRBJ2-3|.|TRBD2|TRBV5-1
CASSSGTSGSTDTQYF
TGCGCCAGCAGCTCGGGGACTAGCGGTAGCACAGATACGCAGTATTTT
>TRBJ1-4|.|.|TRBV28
CASSSDSLNEKLFF
TGTGCCAGCAGTTCGGACAGTTTAAATGAAAAACTGTTTTTT
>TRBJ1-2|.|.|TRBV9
CASSARRSGAVGGYTF
TGTGCCAGCAGCGCCCGTAGGTCAGGGGCAGTCGGTGGCTACACCTTC
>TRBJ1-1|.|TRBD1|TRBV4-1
CASRQLYRGRSNTEAFF
TGCGCCAGCAGACAGCTTTACAGGGGGCGTTCGAACACTGAAGCTTTCTTT
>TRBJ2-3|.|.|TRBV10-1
CASSDLRELGVDTQYF
TGCGCCAGCAGTGACCTTCGGGAGCTTGGTGTAGATACGCAGTATTTT
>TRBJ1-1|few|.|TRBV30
CAWEETVNTEAFF
TGTGCCTGGGAAGAGACAGTGAACACTGAAGCTTTCTTT
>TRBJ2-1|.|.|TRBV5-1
CASSFRHNSYNEQFF
TGCGCCAGCAGCTTTCGGCATAACTCCTACAATGAGCAGTTCTTC
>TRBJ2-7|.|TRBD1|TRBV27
CASRLQGAGEQYF
TGTGCCAGCAGATTACAGGGGGCGGGGGAGCAGTACTTC
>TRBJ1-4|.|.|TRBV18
CASSNPAVNEKLFF
TGTGCCAGCTCAAATCCCGCAGTGAATGAAAAACTGTTTTTT
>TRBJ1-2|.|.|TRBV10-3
CAISESGRTLWEIYGYTF
TGTGCCATCAGTGAGTCCGGGCGGACTCTATGGGAGATCTATGGCTACACCTTC
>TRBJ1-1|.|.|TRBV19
CASSQTGFNTEAFF
TGTGCCAGTAGCCAGACAGGTTTTAACACTGAAGCTTTCTTT
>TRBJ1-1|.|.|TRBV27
CASSLFQGNTEAFF
TGTGCCAGCAGTTTATTTCAGGGGAACACTGAAGCTTTCTTT
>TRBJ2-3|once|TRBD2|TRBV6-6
CASSRLGTTTDTQYF
TGTGCCAGCAGTCGACTAGGGACTACCACAGATACGCAGTATTTT
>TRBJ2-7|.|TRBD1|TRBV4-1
CASSLDRDKMYF
TGCGCCAGCAGCCTCGACAGGGACAAAATGTACTTC